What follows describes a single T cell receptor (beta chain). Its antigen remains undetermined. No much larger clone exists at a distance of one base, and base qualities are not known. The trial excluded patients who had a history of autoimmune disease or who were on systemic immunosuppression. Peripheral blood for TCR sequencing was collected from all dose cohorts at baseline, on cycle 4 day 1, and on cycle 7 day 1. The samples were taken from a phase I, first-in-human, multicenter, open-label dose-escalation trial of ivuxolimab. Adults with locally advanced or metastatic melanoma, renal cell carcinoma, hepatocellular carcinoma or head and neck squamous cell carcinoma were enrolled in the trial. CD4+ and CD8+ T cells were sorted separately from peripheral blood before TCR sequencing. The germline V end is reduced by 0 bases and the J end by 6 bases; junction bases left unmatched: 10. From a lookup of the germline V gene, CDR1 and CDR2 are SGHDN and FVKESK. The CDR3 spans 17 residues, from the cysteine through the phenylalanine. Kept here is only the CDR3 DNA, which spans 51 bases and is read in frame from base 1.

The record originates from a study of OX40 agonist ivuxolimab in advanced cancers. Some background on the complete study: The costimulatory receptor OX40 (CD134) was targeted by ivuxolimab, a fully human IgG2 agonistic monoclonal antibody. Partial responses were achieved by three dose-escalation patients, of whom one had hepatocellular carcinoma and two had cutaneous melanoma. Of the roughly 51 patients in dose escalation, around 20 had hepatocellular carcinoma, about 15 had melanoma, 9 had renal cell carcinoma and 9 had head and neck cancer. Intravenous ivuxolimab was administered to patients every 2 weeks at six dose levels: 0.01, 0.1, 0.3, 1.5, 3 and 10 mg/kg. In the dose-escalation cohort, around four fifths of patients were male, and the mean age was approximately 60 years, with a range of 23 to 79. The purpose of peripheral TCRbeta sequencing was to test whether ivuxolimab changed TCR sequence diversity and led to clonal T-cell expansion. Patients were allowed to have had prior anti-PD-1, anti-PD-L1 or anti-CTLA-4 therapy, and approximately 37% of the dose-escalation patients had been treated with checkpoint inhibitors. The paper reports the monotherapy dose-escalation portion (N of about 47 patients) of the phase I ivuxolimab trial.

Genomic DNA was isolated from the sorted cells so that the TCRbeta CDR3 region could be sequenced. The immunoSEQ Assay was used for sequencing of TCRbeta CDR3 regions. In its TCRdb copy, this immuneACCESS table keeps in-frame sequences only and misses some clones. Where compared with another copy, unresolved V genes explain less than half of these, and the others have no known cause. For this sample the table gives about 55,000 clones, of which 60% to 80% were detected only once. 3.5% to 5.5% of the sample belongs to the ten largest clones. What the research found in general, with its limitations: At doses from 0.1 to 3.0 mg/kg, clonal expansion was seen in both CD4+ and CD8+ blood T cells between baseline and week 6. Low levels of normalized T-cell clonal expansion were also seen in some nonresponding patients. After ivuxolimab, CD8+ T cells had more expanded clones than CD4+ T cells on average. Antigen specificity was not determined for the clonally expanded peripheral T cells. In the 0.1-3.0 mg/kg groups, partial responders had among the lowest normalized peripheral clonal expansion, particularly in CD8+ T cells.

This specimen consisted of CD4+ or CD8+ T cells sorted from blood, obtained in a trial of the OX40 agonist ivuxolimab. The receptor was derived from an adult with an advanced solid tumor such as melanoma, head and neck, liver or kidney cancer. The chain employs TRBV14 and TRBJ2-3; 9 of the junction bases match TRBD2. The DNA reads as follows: TGTGCCAGCAGCCAAGATCGGCGGGAGGGCCTTGGGGATACGCAGTATTTT. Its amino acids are CASSQDRREGLGDTQYF.